The entry below gives a single T cell receptor (beta chain) sequence along with its context. Germline assignment: CDR1 SGHRS and CDR2 YFSETQ. This CDR3 comprises 14 residues. With 4 bases clipped from V and 6 bases from J, the junction kept 6 bases outside the gene matches. Study processing details: By means of reference gene primer amplification, nucleated cell counts were estimated. The repertoire was sequenced with immunoSEQ multiplex PCR; TCRdb's copy has only in-frame clones and lacks some. That table supplies the V and J calls and clone size; D and trimming were determined from the DNA. The table includes under 200,000 clones, 90% detected once. This sample is part of a study of blood T cell repertoires in COVID-19. About the research overall: The origin of the acute and convalescent COVID-19 samples was the United States, Italy and Spain. PBMCs, B-cell-depleted T cells, or T cells were the source of the cDNA or gDNA that made up the material.

This sequence originates from a man aged 50 or older with acute or convalescent COVID-19. The sequenced sample consisted of peripheral blood. The chain has TRBV5-1 and TRBJ2-3; 9 bases agree with TRBD2. CDR3 bases: TGCGCCAGCAGCGGGGCTAGCGGGGAGGATACGCAGTATTTT. This encodes CASSGASGEDTQYF.